This T cell receptor beta chain was obtained from a study of neurological immune-mediated disorders. cDNA synthesis was performed by 5'RACE with 10-nucleotide random UMIs. TCRdb analysed the 5' RACE reads with MiXCR anew, one entry per CDR3 protein. The sample lists about 21,000 distinct CDR3 sequences, 15% seen once, with about 15% in the top ten. Study observations and caveats: TCR clonal expansion peaked in HTLV-1-associated myelopathy patients and was lowest in multiple sclerosis patients.

This clonotype occurred many times. What it binds is unknown. The CDR3 length is 19 residues. Germline-derived CDR1 and CDR2 are SGHTA and FQGNSA. V shed 1 base, J shed 3 bases, and the junction held 7 bases outside the gene matches. The chain couples TRBV7-2 to TRBJ2-6; 12 nucleotides line up with TRBD2. The sequencing sample was made of PBMCs. The TCR was taken from a female donor with HTLV-1-associated myelopathy (HAM/TSP). The CDR3 here is CASSLVPSGGAFGANVLTF. The CDR3 bases are TGTGCCAGCAGCTTAGTCCCTAGCGGGGGGGCCTTTGGGGCCAACGTCCTGACTTTC.